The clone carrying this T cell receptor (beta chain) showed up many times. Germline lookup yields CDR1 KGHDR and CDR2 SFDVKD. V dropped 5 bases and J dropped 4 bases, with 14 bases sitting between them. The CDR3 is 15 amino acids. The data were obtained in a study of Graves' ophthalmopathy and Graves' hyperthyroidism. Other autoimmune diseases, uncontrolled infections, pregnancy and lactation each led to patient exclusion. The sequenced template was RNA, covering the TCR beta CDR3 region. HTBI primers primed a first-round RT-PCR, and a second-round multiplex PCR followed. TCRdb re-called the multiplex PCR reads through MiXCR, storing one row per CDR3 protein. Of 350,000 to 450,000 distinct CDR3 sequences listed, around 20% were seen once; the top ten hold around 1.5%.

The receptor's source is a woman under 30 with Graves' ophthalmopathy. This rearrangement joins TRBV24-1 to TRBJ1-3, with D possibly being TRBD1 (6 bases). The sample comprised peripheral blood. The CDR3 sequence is CATSARTEEGNTIYF. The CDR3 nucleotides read TGTGCCACCAGTGCACGGACAGAAGAAGGAAACACCATATATTTT.